This T cell receptor (beta chain) emerged from a study of blood T cells in healthy people across ages. Only a few counts were recorded for this clonotype. CDR3 length: 17 residues. Through a sample-barcoded 5' primer and a J-beta primer mix, a second PCR was run for 7 to 11 cycles. Using its own MiXCR run on the 5' RACE reads, TCRdb lists one record per CDR3 protein. The sample yields about 810,000 distinct CDR3 sequences, around 34% seen once. The V gene is TRBV21-1, the J gene TRBJ2-3; no DNA check was done on the table's D call, TRBD1. TRBV21-1 is a pseudogene. The sample was blood. This receptor was identified in a man aged 18-30 years in good health. CDR3 loop: CASSPRGSGGHTDTQYF. The CDR3 DNA sequence: TGTGCCAGCAGCCCCCGCGGGAGCGGGGGCCACACAGATACGCAGTATTTT.